The 17 T cell receptor beta chains below all came from one sample that was sequenced in a study of CD8+CD57+ T cells in acquired aplastic anemia. Genomic DNA constituted the template upon which TCR beta VDJ and CDR3 profiling was performed. TCRdb called the reads again in MiXCR, with one record for every CDR3 protein. This repertoire shows roughly 180,000 distinct CDR3 sequences, roughly half found once; its top ten account for approximately 2.9%. Source material: sorted CD4+, CD8+, or CD8+CD57+ T cells (not recorded which) from PBMCs. Every receptor here comes from a human donor in good health.

This chain uses TRBV29-1 with TRBJ2-5; D is unresolved. Trimming left V 0 bases short and J 9 bases short, with 11 bases between. Germline V gene sequence: CDR1 SQVTM, CDR2 ANQGSEA. The CDR3 totals 12 residues. DNA of the CDR3: TGCAGCGTTGAAGATGGCCGGGCGGCCCAGTACTTC. It yields the protein CSVEDGRAAQYF.

The V gene is TRBV10-3, the J gene TRBJ2-5; D possibly corresponds to TRBD2 (6 bases). V shed 10 bases and J shed 5 bases, with 17 bases lying between them. The CDR3 length is 13 residues. Germline CDR1 is ENHRY and CDR2 is SYGVKD. CDR3 loop: CATHSGVTETQYF. CDR3 DNA: TGTGCCACACACTCGGGGGTGACGGAGACCCAGTACTTC.

This chain joins TRBV29-1 and TRBJ2-7; 9 bases match TRBD1. Germline V gene lookup returns CDR1 SQVTM and CDR2 ANQGSEA. The CDR3 runs to 17 residues. Trimming took 4 bases from V and 1 from J; bases not matched to a gene: 14. DNA of the CDR3: TGCAGCGTTGGGGCGGGGGACAGGGTCCAATTTTCCTACGAGCAGTACTTC. Translated: CSVGAGDRVQFSYEQYF.

In this sample, this clonotype turned up a few times. J is TRBJ2-1 and V is TRBV7-1, with 7 bases matching TRBD2. Being an ORF, TRBV7-1 has a function that is uncertain. Losses at the gene ends were 3 bases for V and 0 bases for J; bases not matched to a gene: 14. CDR3 length: 19 amino acids. DNA of the CDR3: TGTGCCAGCAGCTCCCTGGGGATACCGAGGACTAGCTCCTACAATGAGCAGTTCTTC. It encodes CASSSLGIPRTSSYNEQFF.

The chain has TRBV29-1 and TRBJ2-2, with unresolved D. This CDR3 is built from 11 residues. The V end lost 1 base, the J end lost 6 bases, and 3 bases lay between the germline ends. From germline, CDR1 is SQVTM and CDR2 ANQGSEA. The chain's CDR3 is CSVEGAGELFF. In DNA form, the CDR3 reads TGCAGCGTTGAAGGAGCCGGGGAGCTGTTTTTT.

Only a few counts were recorded for this clonotype. The CDR3 DNA follows: TGTGCCAGCAGTTTGGGAGGGAATTTCGGGGAGCTGTTTTTT. This sequence encodes CASSLGGNFGELFF. The chain has TRBV28 and TRBJ2-2; 7 bases match TRBD2. Germline assignment: CDR1 MDHEN and CDR2 SYDVKM. The ends lost 3 bases at V and 7 bases at J; junction bases unmatched: 5. The CDR3 runs 14 residues. The complete variable domain, with remaining parts taken from reference TRBV28 and TRBJ2-2, reads DVKVTQSSRYLVKRTGEKVFLECVQDMDHENMFWYRQDPGLGLRLIYFSYDVKMKEKGDIPEGYSVSREKKERFSLILESASTNQTSMYLCASSLGGNFGELFFGEGSRLTVL.

As to this clonotype: The junction differs from germline at one of its ends, possibly a read error. The V and J genes are TRBV11-2 and TRBJ1-2, with TRBD1 as a possible D gene (5 bases). The germline CDR1 and CDR2 sequences are SGHAT and FQNNGV. This CDR3 comprises 16 residues. CDR3 nucleotide sequence: TGCGCCAGCAGCTCCGGGGCAGGGCGGACTAACTATGGCTACACCTTC. As protein: CASSSGAGRTNYGYTF.

The rearrangement joins TRBV20-1 to TRBJ2-3, with 13 bases that match TRBD2. Germline V gene sequence: CDR1 DFQATT, CDR2 SNEGSKA (reference sequence). There are 19 residues in the CDR3. V was pared by 0 bases and J by 2 bases, with 11 bases of the junction left unmatched. The CDR3 DNA reads as TGCAGTGCTAGAGATCTTACTAGCGGGAGGGGGGGACACACAGATACGCAGTATTTT. Protein product: CSARDLTSGRGGHTDTQYF.

The chain combines TRBV29-1 with TRBJ2-5, with 10 bases fitting TRBD1. After removal of 6 bases from V and 5 bases from J, the junction contained 9 bases not matched to a gene. This CDR3 is 14 amino acids long. In germline, CDR1 is SQVTM, CDR2 ANQGSEA. CDR3 sequence: CSVRQGAGAETQYF. In DNA form, the CDR3 reads TGCAGCGTAAGACAGGGGGCTGGAGCGGAGACCCAGTACTTC.

A word on this clonotype: A much larger clone is a single base away; this may be a read error. The V gene is TRBV9, the J gene TRBJ1-5, with 8 nucleotides matching TRBD1. The CDR3 is 15 residues long. Trimming cost V 4 bases and J 9 bases; bases outside gene matches: 12. The V gene's germline CDR1 is SGDLS and CDR2 YYNGEE. CDR3 protein: CASSPSDRVYRPQHF. DNA for the CDR3: TGTGCCAGCAGCCCCTCGGACAGGGTTTACCGGCCCCAGCATTTT.

V is TRBV20-1 and J is TRBJ2-7; 9 bases are a match to TRBD2. The V gene end was trimmed by 1 base and the J gene end by 5 bases; junction bases not matched to a gene: 9. Looked up from germline, CDR1 is DFQATT and CDR2 is SNEGSKA (reference sequence). CDR3 length equals 15 residues. CDR3 DNA sequence: TGCAGTGCTAGAGTAGGTAGCGGGGGCACCCACGAGCAGTACTTC. This translates into CSARVGSGGTHEQYF.

This clonotype showed up many times. The gene calls are TRBV20-1 and TRBJ2-1, with D maybe TRBD2 (5 bases). The germline gives CDR1 DFQATT, CDR2 SNEGSKA (reference sequence). V lost 1 base to trimming and J lost 0 bases, with 13 bases between them. The CDR3 contains 16 residues. CDR3 protein: CSARVAKAGSYNEQFF. For the CDR3, the DNA is TGCAGTGCTAGAGTGGCGAAGGCGGGCTCCTACAATGAGCAGTTCTTC.

V gene TRBV2 combines with J gene TRBJ2-5; tentative D call: TRBD2 (5 bases). Germline V gene data show CDR1 as SNHLY and CDR2 as FYNNEI. The CDR3 sequence is 14 residues long. V dropped 6 bases and J dropped 5 bases, with 16 bases sitting between them. The CDR3 coding sequence is TGTGCCAGCAGCCAAGGTGGCGGGTTGGAGACCCAGTACTTC. Its protein is CASSQGGGLETQYF.

The chain combines TRBV20-1 with TRBJ2-1; 12 bases align to TRBD2. There are 14 residues in the CDR3. From germline, CDR1 is DFQATT and CDR2 SNEGSKA (reference sequence). V dropped 3 bases and J dropped 8; count of bases not matched to a gene: 5. The CDR3 coding sequence is TGCAGTGCTAGTGCACTAGCGGGAGGATATGAGCAGTTCTTC. It codes for CSASALAGGYEQFF.

The genes are TRBV5-1 and TRBJ2-6; the D gene could be TRBD1 or TRBD2 (5 bases each). CDR3 length equals 18 residues. V lost 0 bases and J lost 4, with 17 bases in between. Germline loops: CDR1 SGHRS, CDR2 YFSETQ. CDR3 region: CASSLVGLGVAGANVLTF. The CDR3 region has the DNA TGCGCCAGCAGCTTGGTGGGCCTGGGGGTGGCCGGGGCCAACGTCCTGACTTTC.

This sequence joins TRBV11-2 and TRBJ1-2, with TRBD1 identical over 8 bases. Losses at the gene ends were 1 base for V and 2 bases for J; bases not matched to a gene: 9. Germline assignment: CDR1 SGHAT and CDR2 FQNNGV. CDR3 size: 17 residues. The DNA of the CDR3 is TGTGCCAGCAGCTTAGGAGCAGGGGGCTGGGTGAACTATGGCTACACCTTC. This translates into CASSLGAGGWVNYGYTF.

This chain connects TRBV2 to TRBJ2-1, with D possibly TRBD2 on 6 matching bases. This CDR3 is built from 15 residues. Between the trimmed V and J ends, which lost 3 bases and 4 bases, there was a span of 13 bases. CDR1 SNHLY and CDR2 FYNNEI come from the germline V gene. CDR3 bases: TGTGCCAGCAGTGATGTAGCGGACTCATACAATGAGCAGTTCTTC. Its protein is CASSDVADSYNEQFF.